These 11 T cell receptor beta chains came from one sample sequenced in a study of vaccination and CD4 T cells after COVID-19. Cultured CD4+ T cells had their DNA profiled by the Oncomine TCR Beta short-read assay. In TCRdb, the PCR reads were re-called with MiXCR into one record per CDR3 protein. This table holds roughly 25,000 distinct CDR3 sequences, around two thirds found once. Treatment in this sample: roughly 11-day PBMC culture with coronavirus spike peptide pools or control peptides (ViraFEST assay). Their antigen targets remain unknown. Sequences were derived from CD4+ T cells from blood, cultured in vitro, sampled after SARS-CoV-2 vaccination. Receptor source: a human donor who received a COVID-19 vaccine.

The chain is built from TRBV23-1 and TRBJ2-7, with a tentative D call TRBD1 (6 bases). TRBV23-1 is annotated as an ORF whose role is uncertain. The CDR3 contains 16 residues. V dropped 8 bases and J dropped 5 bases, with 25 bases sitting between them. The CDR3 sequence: CASPKEGDGRVDEQYF. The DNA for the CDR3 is TGCGCCAGCCCTAAAGAGGGGGACGGACGGGTGGACGAGCAGTACTTC.

The chain's CDR3 is CASSYSRGNNSPLHF. DNA of the CDR3: TGTGCCAGCAGTTACTCGAGGGGAAATAATTCACCCCTCCACTTT. This sequence joins TRBV6-5 and TRBJ1-6; tentative D call: TRBD1 (5 bases). Looked up from germline, CDR1 is MNHEY and CDR2 is SVGAGI. The V gene lost 0 bases and the J gene lost 5 bases, with 8 bases spanning the gap. This CDR3 spans 15 amino acids.

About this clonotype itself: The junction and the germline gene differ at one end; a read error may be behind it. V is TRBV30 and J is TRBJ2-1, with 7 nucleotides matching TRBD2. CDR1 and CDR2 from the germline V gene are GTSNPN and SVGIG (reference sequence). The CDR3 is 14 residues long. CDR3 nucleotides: TGTGCCCGGAGTGCGCTAGCGGTGAACAATGAGCAGTTCTTC. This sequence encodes CARSALAVNNEQFF.

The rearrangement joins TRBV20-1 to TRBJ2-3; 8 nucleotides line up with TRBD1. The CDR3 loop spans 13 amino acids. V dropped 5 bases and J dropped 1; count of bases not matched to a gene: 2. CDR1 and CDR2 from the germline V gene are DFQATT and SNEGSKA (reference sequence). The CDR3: CSAADRGTDTQYF. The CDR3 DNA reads TGCAGTGCTGCGGACAGGGGCACAGATACGCAGTATTTT.

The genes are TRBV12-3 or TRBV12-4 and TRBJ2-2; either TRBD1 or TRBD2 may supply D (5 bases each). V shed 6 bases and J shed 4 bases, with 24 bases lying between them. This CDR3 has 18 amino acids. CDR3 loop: CASSSLGRAGLATGELFF. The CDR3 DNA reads TGTGCCAGCAGCTCCCTCGGGCGGGCAGGGCTTGCCACCGGGGAGCTGTTTTTT.

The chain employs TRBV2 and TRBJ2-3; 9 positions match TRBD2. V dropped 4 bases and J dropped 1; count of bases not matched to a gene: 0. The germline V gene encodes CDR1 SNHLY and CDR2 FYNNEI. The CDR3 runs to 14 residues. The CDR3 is CASSGLAGTDTQYF. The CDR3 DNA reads TGTGCCAGCAGTGGACTAGCGGGCACAGATACGCAGTATTTT.

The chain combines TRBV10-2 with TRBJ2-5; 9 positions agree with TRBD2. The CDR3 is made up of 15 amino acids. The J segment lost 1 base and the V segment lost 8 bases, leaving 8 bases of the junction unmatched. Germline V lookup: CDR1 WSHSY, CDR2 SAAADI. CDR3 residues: CASGEPGLAQETQYF. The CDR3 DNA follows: TGCGCCAGCGGGGAACCGGGACTAGCCCAAGAGACCCAGTACTTC.

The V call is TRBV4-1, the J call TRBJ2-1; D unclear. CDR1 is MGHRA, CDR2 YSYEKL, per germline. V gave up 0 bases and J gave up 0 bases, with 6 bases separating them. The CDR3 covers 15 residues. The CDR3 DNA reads TGCGCCAGCAGCCAAGATCTAAGCTCCTACAATGAGCAGTTCTTC. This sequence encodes CASSQDLSSYNEQFF.

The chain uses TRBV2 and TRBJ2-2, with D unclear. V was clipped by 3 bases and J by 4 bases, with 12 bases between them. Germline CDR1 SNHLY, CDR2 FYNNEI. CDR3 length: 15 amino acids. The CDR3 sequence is CASSDLARGTGELFF. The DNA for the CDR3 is TGTGCCAGCAGTGATTTGGCGCGAGGCACCGGGGAGCTGTTTTTT.

CDR3: CASSFRQLNYGYTF. The CDR3 DNA sequence: TGTGCCAGCAGCTTTAGACAGCTAAACTATGGCTACACCTTC. The chain joins TRBV7-2 to TRBJ1-2; the D gene is possibly TRBD1 (5 bases). CDR3 size: 14 residues. V was pared by 3 bases and J by 2 bases, with 10 bases between. CDR1 and CDR2 from the germline V gene are SGHTA and FQGNSA.

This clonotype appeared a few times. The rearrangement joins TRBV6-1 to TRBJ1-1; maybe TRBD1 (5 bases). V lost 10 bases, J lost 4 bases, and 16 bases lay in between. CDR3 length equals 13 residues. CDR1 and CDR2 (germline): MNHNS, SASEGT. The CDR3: CATRTEGITEAFF. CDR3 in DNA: TGTGCCACGCGCACAGAGGGGATCACTGAAGCTTTCTTT.